The 21 T cell receptor beta chains presented below share a single source sample, sequenced in a study of OX40 agonist ivuxolimab in advanced cancers. The table came from immunoSEQ multiplex PCR; TCRdb's copy has only in-frame clones and leaves some out. The sample carries 50,000 or so clones, about nine tenths recorded once. Specimen: CD4+ or CD8+ T cells sorted from blood, collected in a trial of the OX40 agonist ivuxolimab. The origin of the receptors is an adult with an advanced solid tumor such as melanoma, head and neck, liver or kidney cancer.

CDR3 DNA sequence: TGTGCCAGCAGTTCCCGACTAGTTCACAATGAGCAGTTCTTC. This translates into CASSSRLVHNEQFF. V usage is TRBV28 and J usage is TRBJ2-1, with D perhaps TRBD2 (6 bases). Germline V gene lookup returns CDR1 MDHEN and CDR2 SYDVKM. Trimming cost V 4 bases and J 5 bases, with 12 bases left between them. The CDR3 is made up of 14 amino acids.

The chain combines TRBV27 with TRBJ2-1, with D perhaps matching TRBD2 (7 bases). The V gene lost 5 bases and the J gene lost 8 bases, with 22 bases spanning the gap. Per the germline V gene, CDR1 is MNHEY and CDR2 is SMNVEV (reference sequence). This CDR3 spans 16 amino acids. The CDR3 region has the DNA TGTGCCAGCAGTCAACCCATTCAAGGGGGGGCAGATGAGCAGTTCTTC. This gives the protein CASSQPIQGGADEQFF.

This clone appeared a single time. The chain has TRBV13 and TRBJ1-2, with D possibly matching TRBD1 (5 bases). CDR3 size: 14 residues. Trimming removed 3 bases from V and 7 bases from J, with 15 bases in between. The V gene's germline CDR1 is PRHDT and CDR2 FYEKMQ (reference sequence). This CDR3 reads CASSFQGFPSGYTF. The CDR3 DNA is TGTGCCAGCAGCTTCCAGGGATTTCCTAGTGGCTACACCTTC.

The chain has TRBV5-4 and TRBJ2-1, with 8 positions matching TRBD2. CDR3 length: 15 residues. V lost 0 bases and J lost 3; bases outside the gene matches: 2. The V gene's germline CDR1 is SGHNT and CDR2 YYREEE (reference sequence). This CDR3 is CASSLASGGYNEQFF. The CDR3 DNA reads TGTGCCAGCAGCTTGGCAAGCGGGGGCTACAATGAGCAGTTCTTC. The full variable domain, in which reference TRBV5-4 and TRBJ2-1 provide the parts outside the CDR3, is ETGVTQSPTHLIKTRGQQVTLRCSSQSGHNTVSWYQQALGQGPQFIFQYYREEENGRGNFPPRFSGLQFPNYSSELNVNALELDDSALYLCASSLASGGYNEQFFGPGTRLTVL.

V and J are TRBV28 and TRBJ1-1; 8 bases map to TRBD1. CDR1 is MDHEN and CDR2 is SYDVKM in the germline V gene. The trim removed 4 bases at V and 4 bases at J, leaving 17 bases unmatched. CDR3 length: 18 residues. As DNA, the CDR3 is TGTGCCAGCAGTTCCCTTTCTTTCGCGGACAGGGCGGGCACTGAAGCTTTCTTT. As protein: CASSSLSFADRAGTEAFF.

This rearrangement joins TRBV27 to TRBJ1-2; D call uncertain. V was clipped by 8 bases and J by 4 bases, with 14 bases between them. Germline assignment: CDR1 MNHEY and CDR2 SMNVEV (reference sequence). The CDR3 length is 13 residues. The DNA of the CDR3 is TGTGCCAGCTCCCGGGTTCCTAGCTATGGCTACACCTTC. Its protein is CASSRVPSYGYTF.

The chain carries TRBV5-6 and TRBJ2-7; TRBD2 aligns across 10 bases. In germline, CDR1 is SGHDT, CDR2 YYEEEE. Losses at the gene ends were 1 base for V and 4 bases for J; bases not matched to a gene: 5. CDR3 length: 15 amino acids. The CDR3 loop reads CASSLLASGSYEQYF. CDR3 bases: TGTGCCAGCAGCTTGTTAGCTAGCGGGAGTTACGAGCAGTACTTC. The full variable domain, rest sourced from reference TRBV5-6 and TRBJ2-7, is DAGVTQSPTHLIKTRGQQVTLRCSPKSGHDTVSWYQQALGQGPQFIFQYYEEEERQRGNFPDRFSGHQFPNYSSELNVNALLLGDSALYLCASSLLASGSYEQYFGPGTRLTVT.

As DNA, the CDR3 is TGCGCCAGCAGCCAAGAGAGGGGGCCCTACGAGCAGTACTTC. Protein sequence: CASSQERGPYEQYF. The gene calls are TRBV4-3 and TRBJ2-7; 7 bases map to TRBD1. Germline CDR1 reads LGHNA; CDR2 reads YSLEER. The CDR3 contains 14 residues. V shed 0 bases and J 2 bases; nucleotides not matched to a gene: 1.

The chain carries TRBV5-8 and TRBJ2-7; D could derive from TRBD1 or TRBD2 (5 bases each). CDR3 size: 14 residues. CDR1 and CDR2 (germline): SGHTS, YDEGEE. Trimming cost V 4 bases and J 2 bases, with 13 bases left between them. The CDR3 region is CASSNRDGPYEQYV. For the CDR3, the DNA is TGTGCCAGCAGCAACCGGGACGGACCCTACGAGCAGTACGTC.

This clone turned up a few times. This rearrangement joins TRBV19 to TRBJ2-1, with a weak D call TRBD2 (5 bases). Germline CDR1 LNHDA, CDR2 SQIVND (reference sequence). The V and J ends lost 4 bases and 9 bases respectively, with 22 bases between them. This CDR3 is 16 amino acids long. As DNA, the CDR3 is TGTGCCAGTAGTAGTATTATTTCGAGAGGGCAATTTGAGCAGTTCTTC. Translated, it gives CASSSIISRGQFEQFF.

This rearrangement joins TRBV27 to TRBJ1-2; the match to TRBD1 covers 8 bases. Germline CDR1 reads MNHEY; CDR2 reads SMNVEV (reference sequence). V was pared by 4 bases and J by 7 bases, with 11 bases of the junction left unmatched. The CDR3 covers 15 residues. For the CDR3, the DNA is TGTGCCAGCAGTTCTCATGACAGGGGTATCGGTGGCTACACCTTC. Its protein is CASSSHDRGIGGYTF.

V and J are TRBV11-2 and TRBJ1-2, with D unclear. Between the trimmed V and J ends, which lost 0 bases and 3 bases, there was a span of 2 bases. The CDR3 loop spans 12 amino acids. The germline gives CDR1 SGHAT, CDR2 FQNNGV. CDR3 amino acids: CASSLDHYGYTF. In DNA form, the CDR3 reads TGTGCCAGCAGCTTAGACCACTATGGCTACACCTTC.

The chain couples TRBV19 to TRBJ1-4; 10 nucleotides agree with TRBD1. Trimming at V came to 3 bases and at J to 5 bases, leaving 12 bases not matched to a gene. CDR1 is LNHDA, CDR2 SQIVND, per germline (reference sequence). The CDR3 runs to 18 residues. The CDR3 here is CASSILFSGTGVNEKLFF. CDR3 sequence (DNA): TGTGCCAGTAGTATTTTATTTTCCGGGACAGGGGTAAATGAAAAACTGTTTTTT.

Here the CDR3 DNA reads TGTGCCAGCAACCACAGGGGGTTCTCTGGAAACACCATATATTTT. Translating gives CASNHRGFSGNTIYF. The rearrangement joins TRBV28 to TRBJ1-3; 8 positions agree with TRBD1. Germline loops: CDR1 MDHEN, CDR2 SYDVKM. CDR3 length: 15 amino acids. J lost 0 bases, V lost 7 bases, and 5 bases had no gene match.

The genes are TRBV5-4 and TRBJ2-3; 8 nucleotides line up with TRBD1. The ends lost 0 bases at V and 4 bases at J; junction bases unmatched: 1. Germline V gives CDR1 SGHNT, CDR2 YYREEE (reference sequence). The CDR3 covers 14 residues. The CDR3 DNA reads as TGTGCCAGCAGCTTGGACAGGGGGGCAGATACGCAGTATTTT. This sequence encodes CASSLDRGADTQYF.

The chain uses TRBV9 and TRBJ2-7, with D tentatively TRBD1 (7 bases). Trimming took off 4 bases at V and 4 bases at J, with 18 bases between the two ends. This CDR3 has 15 amino acids. Germline CDR1 SGDLS, CDR2 YYNGEE. The CDR3 DNA sequence: TGTGCCAGCAGCCCCCAGGGGGGCCGCCTGTACGAGCAGTACTTC. Its protein is CASSPQGGRLYEQYF.

The CDR3 DNA sequence: TGTGCCAGCCGGAGGACCGAATTGCTAGTTGGCAATGAGCAGTTCTTC. It codes for CASRRTELLVGNEQFF. The V gene is TRBV2, the J gene TRBJ2-1, with D possibly matching TRBD2 (5 bases). This CDR3 contains 16 residues. In germline, CDR1 is SNHLY, CDR2 FYNNEI. With 8 bases removed from V and 6 bases from J, the gap between germline ends came to 23 bases.

J is TRBJ2-1 and V is TRBV29-1; D uncertain. The V end lost 3 bases, the J end lost 10 bases, and 16 bases lay between the germline ends. The CDR3 totals 13 residues. Germline-derived CDR1 and CDR2 are SQVTM and ANQGSEA. In nucleotides, the CDR3 is TGCAGCGTTGATGGGTCGGCGGTCGGGGAGCAGTTCTTC. It codes for CSVDGSAVGEQFF.

This clone was picked up one time. The rearrangement uses TRBV7-9 and TRBJ1-3; D is unresolved. The V gene lost 1 base and the J gene lost 6 bases, with 4 bases spanning the gap. The germline CDR1 and CDR2 sequences are SEHNR and FQNEAQ (reference sequence). The CDR3 is 12 amino acids. For the CDR3, the DNA is TGTGCCAGCAGCTTAGAAGTAAACACCATATATTTT. Its translation is CASSLEVNTIYF.

This clone was detected only once. The genes are TRBV5-1 and TRBJ2-4, with 8 bases aligning to TRBD1. Trimming took 2 bases from V and 4 from J; bases not matched to a gene: 11. The V gene's germline CDR1 is SGHRS and CDR2 YFSETQ. The CDR3 extends over 17 amino acids. In DNA form, the CDR3 reads TGCGCCAGCAGCTTCGGCCCGAGTACAGGGGGTAAAAACATTCAGTACTTC. It specifies CASSFGPSTGGKNIQYF.

This clone was seen once. The chain uses TRBV11-2 and TRBJ2-1; tentatively, D is TRBD1 or TRBD2 (5 bases each). From germline, CDR1 is SGHAT and CDR2 FQNNGV. The V and J ends lost 0 bases and 10 bases respectively, with 10 bases between them. The CDR3 loop spans 13 amino acids. The CDR3 is CASSLEKGDEQFF. CDR3 DNA: TGTGCCAGCAGCTTAGAGAAAGGGGACGAGCAGTTCTTC. The variable domain in full, with the rest retrieved from reference TRBV11-2 and TRBJ2-1, is EAGVAQSPRYKIIEKRQSVAFWCNPISGHATLYWYQQILGQGPKLLIQFQNNGVVDDSQLPKDRFSAERLKGVDSTLKIQPAKLEDSAVYLCASSLEKGDEQFFGPGTRLTVL.